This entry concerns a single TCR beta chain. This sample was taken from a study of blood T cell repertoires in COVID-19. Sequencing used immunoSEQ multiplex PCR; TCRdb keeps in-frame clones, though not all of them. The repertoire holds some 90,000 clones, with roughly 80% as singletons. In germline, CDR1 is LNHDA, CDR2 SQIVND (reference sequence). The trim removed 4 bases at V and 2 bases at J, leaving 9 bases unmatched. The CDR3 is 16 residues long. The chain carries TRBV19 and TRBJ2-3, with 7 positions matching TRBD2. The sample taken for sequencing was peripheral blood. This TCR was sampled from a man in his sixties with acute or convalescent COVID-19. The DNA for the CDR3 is TGTGCCAGTAGTAGGATGGTTAGCGGGTCCACAGATACGCAGTATTTT. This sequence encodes CASSRMVSGSTDTQYF. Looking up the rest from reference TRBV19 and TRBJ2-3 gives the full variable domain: DGGITQSPKYLFRKEGQNVTLSCEQNLNHDAMYWYRQDPGQGLRLIYYSQIVNDFQKGDIAEGYSVSREKKESFPLTVTSAQKNPTAFYLCASSRMVSGSTDTQYFGPGTRLTVL.